This TCR beta chain was observed in a study of T cells in Graves' hyperthyroidism and ophthalmopathy. Overall study findings and caveats: Most thyroid clonotypes expanded above 0.001 were also detected in blood. The model identified upcoming ophthalmopathy a median approximately 6.4 months ahead of onset.

Comments on this clonotype: Its antigen is still unknown.

CDR3 length: 14 residues. The germline gives CDR1 LNHDA, CDR2 SQIVND (reference sequence). V lost 6 bases to trimming and J lost 1 base, with 10 bases between them. Fresh peripheral blood, 9.5 to 10 ml of it, supplied the PBMCs. There were TCR beta CDR3 regions amplified from RNA transcripts. TCR CDR3 regions were first amplified by RT-PCR with HTBI primers. Each CDR3 protein gets one entry after TCRdb re-called the multiplex PCR reads with MiXCR. The sample lists about 690,000 distinct CDR3 sequences; approximately 15% were seen once. The chain couples TRBV19 to TRBJ1-5; D unresolved. Material: blood. This clonotype originated in a man between 50 and 59 years old with Graves' hyperthyroidism. The CDR3 DNA follows: TGTGCCAGTAGGGGAGACGGAAGCAATCAGCCCCAGCATTTT. Translated, it gives CASRGDGSNQPQHF.